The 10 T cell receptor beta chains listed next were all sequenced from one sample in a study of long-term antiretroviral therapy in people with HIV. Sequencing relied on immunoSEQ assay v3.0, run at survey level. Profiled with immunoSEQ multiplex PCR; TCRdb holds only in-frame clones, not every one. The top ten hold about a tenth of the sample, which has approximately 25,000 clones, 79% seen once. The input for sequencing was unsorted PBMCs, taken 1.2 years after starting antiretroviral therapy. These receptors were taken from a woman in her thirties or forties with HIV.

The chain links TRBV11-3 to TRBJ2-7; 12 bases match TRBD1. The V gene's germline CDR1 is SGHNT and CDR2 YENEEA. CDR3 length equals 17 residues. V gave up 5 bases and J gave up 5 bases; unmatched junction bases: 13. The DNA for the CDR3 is TGTGCCAGCAGCCTTGGGACAGGGGGCGTTAAGAGTGACGAGCAGTACTTC. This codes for CASSLGTGGVKSDEQYF. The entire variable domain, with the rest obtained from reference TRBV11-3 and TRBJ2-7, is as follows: EAGVVQSPRYKIIEKKQPVAFWCNPISGHNTLYWYLQNLGQGPELLIRYENEEAVDDSQLPKDRFSAERLKGVDSTLKIQPAELGDSAVYLCASSLGTGGVKSDEQYFGPGTRLTVT.

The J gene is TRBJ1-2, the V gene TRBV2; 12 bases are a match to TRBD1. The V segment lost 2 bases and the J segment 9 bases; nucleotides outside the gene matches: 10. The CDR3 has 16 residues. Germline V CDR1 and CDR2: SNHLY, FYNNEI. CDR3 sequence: CASSELPGTGGGSYTF. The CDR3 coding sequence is TGTGCCAGCAGTGAACTCCCCGGGACAGGGGGCGGGAGCTACACCTTC.

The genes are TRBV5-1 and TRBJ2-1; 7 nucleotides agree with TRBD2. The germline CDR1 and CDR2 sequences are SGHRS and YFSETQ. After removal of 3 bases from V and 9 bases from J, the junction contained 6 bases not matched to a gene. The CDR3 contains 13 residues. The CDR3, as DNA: TGCGCCAGCAGCTGGGCTAGCGGCGGTGAGCAGTTCTTC. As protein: CASSWASGGEQFF.

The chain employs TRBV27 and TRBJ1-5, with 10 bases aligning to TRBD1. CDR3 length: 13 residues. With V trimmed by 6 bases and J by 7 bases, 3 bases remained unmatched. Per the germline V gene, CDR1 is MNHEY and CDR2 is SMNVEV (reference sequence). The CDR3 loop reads CASRPTGGQPQHF. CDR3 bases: TGTGCCAGCAGGCCGACAGGGGGCCAGCCCCAGCATTTT.

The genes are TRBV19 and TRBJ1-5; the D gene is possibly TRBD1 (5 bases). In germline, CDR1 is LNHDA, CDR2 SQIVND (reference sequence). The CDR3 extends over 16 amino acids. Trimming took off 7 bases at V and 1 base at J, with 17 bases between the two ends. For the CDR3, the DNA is TGTGCCAGTACCCTAGAGGGGCCGGGGAGCAATCAGCCCCAGCATTTT. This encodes CASTLEGPGSNQPQHF.

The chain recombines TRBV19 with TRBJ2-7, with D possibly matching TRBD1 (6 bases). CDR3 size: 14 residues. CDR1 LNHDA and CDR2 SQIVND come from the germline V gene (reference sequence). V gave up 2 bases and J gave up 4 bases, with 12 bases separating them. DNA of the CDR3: TGTGCCAGTAGTATACAGGGGACACCATACGAGCAGTACTTC. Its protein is CASSIQGTPYEQYF.

CDR3 region: CASSLVRGADTQYF. CDR3 DNA sequence: TGTGCCAGCAGCTTAGTCAGGGGAGCGGATACGCAGTATTTT. This chain uses TRBV11-2 with TRBJ2-3; possible D gene TRBD1, 6 bases. V was trimmed by 1 base and J by 6 bases, leaving 11 bases between them. The CDR3 has 14 residues. The germline CDR1 and CDR2 sequences are SGHAT and FQNNGV.

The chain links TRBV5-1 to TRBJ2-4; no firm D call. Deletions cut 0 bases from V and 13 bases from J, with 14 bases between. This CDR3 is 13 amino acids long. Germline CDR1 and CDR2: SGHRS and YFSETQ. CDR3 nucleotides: TGCGCCAGCAGCTTGGATATGCGCGACCAACAGTACTTC. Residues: CASSLDMRDQQYF.

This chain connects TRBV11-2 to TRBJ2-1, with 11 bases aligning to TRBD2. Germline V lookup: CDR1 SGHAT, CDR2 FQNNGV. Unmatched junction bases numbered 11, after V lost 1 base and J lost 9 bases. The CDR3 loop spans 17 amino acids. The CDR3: CASSLGLAGGLVVEQFF. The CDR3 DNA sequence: TGTGCCAGCAGCTTAGGGCTAGCGGGGGGTCTGGTGGTTGAGCAGTTCTTC.

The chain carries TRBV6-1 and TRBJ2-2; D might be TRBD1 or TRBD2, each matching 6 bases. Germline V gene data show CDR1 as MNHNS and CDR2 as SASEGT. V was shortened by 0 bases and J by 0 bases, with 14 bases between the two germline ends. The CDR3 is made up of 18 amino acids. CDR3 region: CASSEALLGGANTGELFF. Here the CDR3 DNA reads TGTGCCAGCAGTGAAGCCCTCCTGGGGGGCGCGAACACCGGGGAGCTGTTTTTT.